A single sample is the source of the 19 T cell receptor beta chains below, sequenced in a study of blood T cell repertoires in COVID-19. Libraries were prepared by immunoSEQ multiplex PCR; TCRdb keeps only in-frame clonotypes and omits some of them. Of around 260,000 clones listed, more than 75% were seen once; the top ten hold approximately 1.6%. Sequenced material: peripheral blood. The receptors stem from a woman between 40 and 55 years old who had recovered from COVID-19.

This chain joins TRBV2 and TRBJ1-4, with 9 bases fitting TRBD1. This CDR3 is built from 15 residues. Trimming removed 5 bases from V and 8 bases from J; junction bases left unmatched: 9. Germline lookup yields CDR1 SNHLY and CDR2 FYNNEI. The CDR3 sequence is CASSRMGQGSEKLFF. The CDR3 DNA is TGTGCCAGCAGTCGGATGGGACAGGGAAGCGAAAAACTGTTTTTT. Together with reference TRBV2 and TRBJ1-4, the CDR3 gives the full variable domain: EPEVTQTPSHQVTQMGQEVILRCVPISNHLYFYWYRQILGQKVEFLVSFYNNEISEKSEIFDDQFSVERPDGSNFTLKIRSTKLEDSAMYFCASSRMGQGSEKLFFGSGTQLSVL.

The chain links TRBV9 to TRBJ2-3, with TRBD2 as a possible D gene (6 bases). V shed 0 bases and J shed 0 bases, with 14 bases lying between them. CDR3 length: 17 residues. CDR1 and CDR2 (germline): SGDLS, YYNGEE. The CDR3 coding sequence is TGTGCCAGCAGCGTAGCCGTTGGGACTGCTAGCACAGATACGCAGTATTTT. Residues: CASSVAVGTASTDTQYF.

This clone was seen just once. V and J are TRBV11-2 and TRBJ2-3; TRBD2 agrees at 11 bases. Germline loops: CDR1 SGHAT, CDR2 FQNNGV. CDR3 length equals 18 residues. Trimming cost V 2 bases and J 2 bases; bases outside gene matches: 9. The chain's CDR3 is CASSLKGLAGGLTDTQYF. CDR3 sequence (DNA): TGTGCCAGCAGCTTAAAAGGGCTAGCGGGGGGTCTCACAGATACGCAGTATTTT.

The chain joins TRBV3-1 (or the pseudogene TRBV3-2) to TRBJ2-5; 8 nucleotides line up with TRBD2. The CDR3 length is 16 residues. V shed 4 bases, J shed 0 bases, and the junction held 7 bases outside the gene matches. CDR1 is LGHDT and CDR2 is YNNKEL in the germline V gene (reference sequence). The CDR3 DNA is TGTGCCAGCAGCCCCCAGCGGGGGCGTAACCAAGAGACCCAGTACTTC. Translation gives CASSPQRGRNQETQYF.

The gene calls are TRBV3-1 (or the pseudogene TRBV3-2) and TRBJ1-3; D perhaps matches TRBD1 (5 bases). The CDR3 has 16 residues. Trimming pared 4 bases from V and 4 bases from J, leaving 17 bases between. The V gene's germline CDR1 is LGHDT and CDR2 YNNKEL (reference sequence). CDR3 in amino acids: CASSLSTAARGNTIYF. CDR3 coding DNA: TGTGCCAGCAGCCTTTCGACAGCCGCCAGGGGAAACACCATATATTTT.

This sequence joins TRBV7-3 and TRBJ2-7; 8 bases line up with TRBD2. This CDR3 has 13 residues. In germline, CDR1 is SGHTA, CDR2 FQGTGA. With 5 bases clipped from V and 4 bases from J, the junction kept 4 bases outside the gene matches. The CDR3 DNA follows: TGTGCCAGCAGCCCTACGGGGGGGTACGAGCAGTACTTC. The encoded protein is CASSPTGGYEQYF.

The genes are TRBV7-3 and TRBJ2-1; 8 bases are a match to TRBD2. The V gene's germline CDR1 is SGHTA and CDR2 FQGTGA. The junction had 15 bases not matched to a gene; V was cut back by 6 bases and J by 8 bases. The CDR3 length is 16 residues. This CDR3 is CASSPMAGGPGDEQFF. The CDR3 region has the DNA TGTGCCAGCAGTCCCATGGCGGGGGGCCCTGGCGATGAGCAGTTCTTC.

The chain combines TRBV30 with TRBJ1-1, with TRBD1 identical over 8 bases. This CDR3 contains 14 residues. Germline lookup yields CDR1 GTSNPN and CDR2 SVGIG (reference sequence). With 5 bases clipped from V and 6 bases from J, the junction kept 11 bases outside the gene matches. CDR3 loop: CAWAPWTGWAEAFF. For the CDR3, the DNA is TGTGCCTGGGCTCCCTGGACAGGGTGGGCTGAAGCTTTCTTT.

CDR3 region: CASSVGAGLGYGYTF. CDR3 nucleotides: TGTGCCAGCAGCGTAGGGGCGGGGCTCGGCTATGGCTACACCTTC. The V gene is TRBV9, the J gene TRBJ1-2, with a weak D call TRBD1 (5 bases). V shed 0 bases and J shed 4 bases, with 13 bases lying between them. The CDR3 runs to 15 residues. Germline assignment: CDR1 SGDLS and CDR2 YYNGEE.

This clone was found once. The gene calls are TRBV6-5 and TRBJ2-5, with D perhaps matching TRBD1 (6 bases). Germline V gene sequence: CDR1 MNHEY, CDR2 SVGAGI. CDR3 length: 15 amino acids. V was pared by 5 bases and J by 5 bases, with 18 bases between. CDR3 in DNA: TGTGCCAGCAGTCGCCGCCCGACAGGACGGGAGACCCAGTACTTC. It encodes CASSRRPTGRETQYF.

The rearrangement joins TRBV2 to TRBJ1-2, with D possibly being TRBD1 (5 bases). Looked up from germline, CDR1 is SNHLY and CDR2 is FYNNEI. Trimming took off 4 bases at V and 8 bases at J, with 14 bases between the two ends. CDR3 length equals 13 residues. The chain's CDR3 is CASSVGANMGYTF. CDR3 DNA: TGTGCCAGCAGTGTTGGGGCAAACATGGGCTACACCTTC.

The chain links TRBV15 to TRBJ2-5; no definite D call. CDR1 is LNHNV and CDR2 is YYDKDF in the germline V gene (reference sequence). The ends were cut back, 1 base at V and 7 bases at J, with 13 bases in the middle. There are 14 residues in the CDR3. The CDR3 coding sequence is TGTGCCACCAGCAGAGGGAGTCATCTTGGGACCCAGTACTTC. It translates to CATSRGSHLGTQYF.

The chain combines TRBV4-3 with TRBJ2-1, with 9 positions matching TRBD2. Germline CDR1 and CDR2: LGHNA and YSLEER. V lost 2 bases, J lost 3 bases, and 5 bases stayed unmatched. CDR3 size: 16 residues. The CDR3 DNA reads as TGCGCCAGCAGCCAAAGGAGCGGGGGGAGCTACAATGAGCAGTTCTTC. The encoded protein is CASSQRSGGSYNEQFF.

The rearrangement links TRBV19 to TRBJ2-5; 7 nucleotides line up with TRBD1. CDR3 length: 15 residues. The ends lost 4 bases at V and 5 bases at J; junction bases unmatched: 10. Germline CDR1 LNHDA, CDR2 SQIVND (reference sequence). The CDR3 region has the DNA TGTGCCAGTAGTACTCGCCGGCTAGGGGGCGAGACCCAGTACTTC. Its translation is CASSTRRLGGETQYF.

V gene TRBV5-4 combines with J gene TRBJ1-2; TRBD1 is a possible D gene (5 bases). Trimming stripped 4 bases from V and 8 bases from J, with 12 bases between. The CDR3 sequence is 12 residues long. In germline, CDR1 is SGHNT, CDR2 YYREEE (reference sequence). The CDR3 spells CASSMSGYGYTF. In DNA form, the CDR3 reads TGTGCCAGCAGCATGTCAGGGTACGGCTACACCTTC.

The rearrangement joins TRBV18 to TRBJ1-4; no reliable D call. This CDR3 spans 15 amino acids. Germline assignment: CDR1 KGHSH and CDR2 LQKENI. V was pared by 1 base and J by 0 bases, with 6 bases between. The CDR3, as DNA: TGTGCCAGCTCACCACGCGGTGCAACTAATGAAAAACTGTTTTTT. Its protein is CASSPRGATNEKLFF.

This CDR3 is CASPGALDTQYF. DNA of the CDR3: TGTGCCAGCCCTGGGGCATTAGATACGCAGTATTTT. This chain uses TRBV2 with TRBJ2-3, with D possibly TRBD1 on 5 matching bases. The germline gives CDR1 SNHLY, CDR2 FYNNEI. Trimming removed 8 bases at V and 5 bases at J, with 11 bases between. This CDR3 spans 12 amino acids.

V and J are TRBV10-3 and TRBJ2-7; maybe TRBD1 (6 bases). Germline assignment: CDR1 ENHRY and CDR2 SYGVKD. The CDR3 contains 11 residues. Trimming shortened V by 6 bases and J by 3 bases, and 6 bases separated the two germline ends. CDR3 loop: CAIRQGYEQYF. The CDR3 DNA follows: TGTGCCATCAGACAGGGCTACGAGCAGTACTTC.

A single count supports this clone. The V call is TRBV19, the J call TRBJ2-5, with TRBD2 identical over 12 bases. Germline assignment: CDR1 LNHDA and CDR2 SQIVND (reference sequence). The V gene end was trimmed by 4 bases and the J gene end by 5 bases; junction bases not matched to a gene: 2. This CDR3 is built from 14 residues. The CDR3 nucleotides read TGTGCCAGTAGTACTAGCGGGGGGGCCGAGACCCAGTACTTC. Translation gives CASSTSGGAETQYF.